This T cell receptor beta chain was profiled in a study of T-cell reconstitution after alpha-beta-depleted transplantation in children. Study-wide findings and caveats: The high TCRbeta diversity at day 60 in some patients came from surviving recipient T cells and thymic progenitors. Expanded graft clones numbering several hundred reportedly gave rise to alpha-beta T cells about two months after transplant. A year post-transplant, T-cell counts and diversity derived mostly from newly produced T cells.

A note on this clonotype: No antigen is known for it.

A TCRbeta library incorporating unique molecular identifiers was prepared. One entry per CDR3 protein results from TCRdb running MiXCR on the PCR reads. The sample lists about 600,000 distinct CDR3 sequences; more than 20% were seen once. V lost 1 base and J lost 4, with 15 bases in between. The CDR3 loop spans 15 amino acids. Germline values: CDR1 DFQATT, CDR2 SNEGSKA (reference sequence). This receptor was taken from a boy in the first two years of life who had a stem cell transplant for acute myeloid leukemia, so the T cells may come from the graft donor. The starting material was PBMCs, mostly from graft donor cells, obtained 360 days after TCRalphabeta/CD19-depleted stem cell transplant. The J gene is TRBJ2-3, the V gene TRBV20-1, with TRBD2 as a possible D gene (7 bases). Here the CDR3 reads CSARGGGAIADTQYF. In DNA, the CDR3 is TGCAGTGCTAGAGGGGGGGGGGCTATAGCAGATACGCAGTATTTT.